A selection of T cell receptor beta chains follows, all from one sample in a study of T-cell reconstitution after alpha-beta-depleted transplantation in children. TCRdb reprocessed the PCR reads via MiXCR and lists one record per CDR3 protein. The sample includes a few hundred thousand distinct CDR3 sequences, about 25% of them seen just once. The source material was PBMCs, sampled before TCRalphabeta/CD19-depleted stem cell transplant. The source is a girl aged 2 to 9 with Fanconi anemia, due to receive a stem cell transplant. Each CDR3 is given with its conserved first and last residue. A D gene is named only where the DNA matches it firmly. Some rows have no size entry. The others give once, few or many, or a class for an expanded clone.

V: TRBV10-3
size: many
J: TRBJ2-2
D: .
CDR3: CAIRYTVGPGELFF
DNA: TGTGCCATCAGATACACTGTCGGCCCCGGGGAGCTGTTTTTT

V: TRBV7-8
size: .
J: TRBJ2-4
D: .
CDR3: CASSITGISGIQYF
DNA: TGTGCCAGCAGCATAACAGGGATCTCAGGCATTCAGTACTTC

V: TRBV20-1
size: many
J: TRBJ2-7
D: .
CDR3: CSASQGGREQYF
DNA: TGCAGTGCTAGCCAGGGGGGGAGGGAGCAGTACTTC

V: TRBV21-1
size: many
J: TRBJ2-7
D: .
CDR3: CATIHGGVELVSEQYF
DNA: TGTGCCACCATACATGGTGGGGTCGAGTTGGTCTCCGAGCAGTACTTC

V: TRBV7-9
size: .
J: TRBJ2-7
D: TRBD2
CDR3: CAILRPAGLVYEQYF
DNA: TGTGCCATCCTACGTCCAGCGGGGTTGGTGTACGAGCAGTACTTC

V: TRBV10-3
size: few
J: TRBJ2-5
D: .
CDR3: CAISARVNQETQYF
DNA: TGTGCCATCAGTGCAAGGGTTAACCAAGAGACCCAGTACTTC

V: TRBV4-1
size: .
J: TRBJ2-1
D: TRBD2
CDR3: CASKYRLARDNEQFF
DNA: TGCGCCAGCAAGTATCGACTAGCAAGGGACAATGAGCAGTTCTTC

V: TRBV25-1
size: .
J: TRBJ2-3
D: TRBD2
CDR3: CASSVSSGRADTQYF
DNA: TGTGCCAGCAGTGTTTCTAGCGGGAGAGCAGATACGCAGTATTTT

V: TRBV7-8
size: few
J: TRBJ2-1
D: .
CDR3: CASTRFEGSYNEQFF
DNA: TGTGCCAGCACCCGATTCGAAGGCTCCTACAATGAGCAGTTCTTC

V: TRBV20-1
size: many
J: TRBJ1-4
D: .
CDR3: CSASSTDSGGEKLFF
DNA: TGCAGTGCTAGTAGTACGGATTCAGGAGGAGAAAAACTGTTTTTT

V: TRBV21-1
size: .
J: TRBJ2-7
D: .
CDR3: CASRKGSVSQGTYEQYF
DNA: TGTGCCAGCAGAAAAGGGTCTGTCAGCCAGGGAACCTACGAGCAGTACTTC

V: TRBV20-1
size: .
J: TRBJ2-3
D: TRBD2
CDR3: CSARPGLAGALGTDTQYF
DNA: TGCAGTGCTAGACCGGGACTAGCGGGAGCGTTAGGCACAGATACGCAGTATTTT

V: TRBV20-1
size: few
J: TRBJ2-7
D: TRBD2
CDR3: CCAREPAGLPGSYEQYF
DNA: TGCTGTGCTAGAGAACCAGCGGGACTCCCGGGGTCCTACGAGCAGTACTTC

V: TRBV7-2
size: .
J: TRBJ2-5
D: TRBD2
CDR3: CPSSLSGGPETQYF
DNA: TGTCCCAGCAGCCTCAGCGGGGGGCCAGAGACCCAGTACTTC

V: TRBV12-3/TRBV12-4
size: many
J: TRBJ2-1
D: TRBD2
CDR3: CASSFGLANEQFF
DNA: TGTGCCAGCAGTTTCGGACTAGCCAATGAGCAGTTCTTC

V: TRBV29-1
size: many
J: TRBJ2-3
D: TRBD2
CDR3: CSVENLAGVDTQYF
DNA: TGCAGCGTTGAAAATCTAGCGGGAGTGGATACGCAGTATTTT

V: TRBV10-2
size: .
J: TRBJ2-7
D: TRBD1
CDR3: CASSPGRDSYVEQYF
DNA: TGCGCCAGCAGCCCGGGACGGGACAGTTACGTCGAGCAGTACTTC

V: TRBV20-1
size: .
J: TRBJ2-5
D: .
CDR3: CSAPRQIWETQYF
DNA: TGCAGTGCCCCACGGCAGATCTGGGAGACCCAGTACTTC

V: TRBV11-1
size: .
J: TRBJ2-1
D: .
CDR3: CASSWLASGDEQFF
DNA: TGTGCCAGCAGCTGGCTAGCGAGTGGAGATGAGCAGTTCTTC